The clone carrying this T cell receptor beta chain was detected a few times. This CDR3 has 13 amino acids. Per the germline V gene, CDR1 is SEHNR and CDR2 is FQNEAQ (reference sequence). V was clipped by 3 bases and J by 11 bases; unmatched bases: 9. These data belong to a study of cytomegalovirus exposure and HLA in healthy donors. The PCR had 60 Vbeta and 13 Jbeta primers. Generated by immunoSEQ multiplex PCR, the TCRdb table keeps only in-frame clones and is missing some. This sample has about 140,000 clones, with 80% found just once. The clonotype was recovered from a woman between 40 and 55 years old in good health and CMV-seronegative. The chain is built from TRBV7-9 and TRBJ2-7; 8 bases match TRBD1. Material: PBMCs. The CDR3 coding sequence is TGTGCCAGCAGCTTCCCCCGCGGACAGGGAAAGTACTTC. The encoded protein is CASSFPRGQGKYF.